The source of this TCR beta chain is a study of T cell repertoires in cytomegalovirus infection. At the level of the study: It was recently identified HLA-C-restricted and well-studied HLA-B-restricted CMV epitopes that the study used. Public signatures in TCR beta pointed to CMV infection and matching HLA type. Study results and caveats: It was HLA-C-restricted CMV-specific TCR beta clonotypes that dominated the response ex vivo. CMV carriers having the relevant HLA were flagged by cumulative public TCR beta family frequency.

Regarding this clonotype: Antigen unknown.

Via MiXCR, TCRdb re-called the reads, giving one row per CDR3 protein. This table has some 920,000 distinct CDR3 sequences, about a third appearing once. This CDR3 is 16 amino acids long. The V end was cut by 4 bases, the J end by 5 bases, with 21 bases between. Germline V CDR1 and CDR2: SGHTS, YDEGEE. The V call is TRBV5-8, the J call TRBJ1-1, with D perhaps matching TRBD1 (6 bases). The sequence derives from a human donor in good health (CMV status not recorded). Some clones in this sample may be carry-over from other donors' samples. Source: cultured CD8+ T cells from PBMCs, taken from culture after CMV antigen stimulation. CDR3 sequence: CASSQGHGNVGTEAFF. CDR3 sequence (DNA): TGTGCCAGCAGCCAGGGACACGGCAACGTCGGGACTGAAGCTTTCTTT. Full variable domain (missing parts from reference TRBV5-8 and TRBJ1-1): EAGVTQSPTHLIKTRGQQATLRCSPISGHTSVYWYQQALGLGLQFLLWYDEGEERNRGNFPPRFSGRQFPNYSSELNVNALELEDSALYLCASSQGHGNVGTEAFFGQGTRLTVV.